This TCR beta chain derives from a study of CD8+ T cells in alopecia areata. Study-wide results and caveats: There was only one nonresponder, so it was unclear how baseline CD8+ expansion relates to response.

Germline V lookup: CDR1 SGHTS, CDR2 YDEGEE. The CDR3 loop spans 11 amino acids. V dropped 1 base and J dropped 12 bases, with 5 bases sitting between them. Specified treatment: oral pan-JAK inhibitor, 5-10 mg twice daily. Alopecia areata patients provided lesional scalp punch biopsies and peripheral blood. Comments on this clone: Its target is unknown.

As the sequencing template, cDNA was produced by extracting RNA and reverse transcribing it. Repertoires were generated with immunoSEQ multiplex PCR, while TCRdb's copy carries only in-frame clones and drops some. This sample carries 140,000 to 150,000 clones, 54% of them seen once, and the ten largest clones take roughly 15%. This chain links TRBV5-8 with TRBJ1-6, with no clear D. The receptor was derived from a human donor with alopecia areata. The sequencing used CD8+ T cells sorted from blood, collected at week 4, from a patient treated with tofacitinib. The CDR3 protein is CASSLTQPLHF. CDR3 coding DNA: TGTGCCAGCAGCTTGACTCAACCCCTCCACTTT.